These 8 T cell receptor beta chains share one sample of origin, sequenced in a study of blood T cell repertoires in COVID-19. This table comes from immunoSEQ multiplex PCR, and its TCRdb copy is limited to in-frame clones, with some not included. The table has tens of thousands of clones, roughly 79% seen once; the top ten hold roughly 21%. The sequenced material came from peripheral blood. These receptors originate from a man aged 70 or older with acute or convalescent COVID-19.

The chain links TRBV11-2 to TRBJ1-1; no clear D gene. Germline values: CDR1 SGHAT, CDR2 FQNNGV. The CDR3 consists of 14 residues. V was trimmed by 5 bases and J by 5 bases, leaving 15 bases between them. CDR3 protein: CASSHNERGTEAFF. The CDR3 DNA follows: TGTGCCAGCAGCCATAATGAAAGAGGGACTGAAGCTTTCTTT.

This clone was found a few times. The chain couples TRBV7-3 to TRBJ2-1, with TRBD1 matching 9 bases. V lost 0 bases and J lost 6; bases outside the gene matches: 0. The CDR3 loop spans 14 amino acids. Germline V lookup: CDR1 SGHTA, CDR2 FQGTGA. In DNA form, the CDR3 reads TGTGCCAGCAGCTTAACACAGGGGGCCAATGAGCAGTTCTTC. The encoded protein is CASSLTQGANEQFF.

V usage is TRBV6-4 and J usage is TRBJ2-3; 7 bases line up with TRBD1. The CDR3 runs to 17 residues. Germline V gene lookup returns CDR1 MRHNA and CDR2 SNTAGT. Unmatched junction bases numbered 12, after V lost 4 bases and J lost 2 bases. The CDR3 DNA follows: TGTGCCAGCAGTGCCCAGCCGGGACAGATTTTCACAGATACGCAGTATTTT. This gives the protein CASSAQPGQIFTDTQYF.

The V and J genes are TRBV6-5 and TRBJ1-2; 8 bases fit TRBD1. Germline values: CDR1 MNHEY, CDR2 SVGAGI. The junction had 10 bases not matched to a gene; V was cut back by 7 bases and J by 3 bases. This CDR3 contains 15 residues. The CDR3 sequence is CASTSSRQGYYGYTF. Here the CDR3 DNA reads TGTGCCAGCACTTCCTCTCGACAGGGGTACTATGGCTACACCTTC.

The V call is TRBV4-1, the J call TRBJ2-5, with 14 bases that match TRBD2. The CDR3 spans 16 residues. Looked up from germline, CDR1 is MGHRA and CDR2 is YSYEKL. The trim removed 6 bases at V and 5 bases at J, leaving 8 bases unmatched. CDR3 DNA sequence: TGCGCCAGCAGAGGACTAGCGGGAGGAGGGCGGGAGACCCAGTACTTC. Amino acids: CASRGLAGGGRETQYF.

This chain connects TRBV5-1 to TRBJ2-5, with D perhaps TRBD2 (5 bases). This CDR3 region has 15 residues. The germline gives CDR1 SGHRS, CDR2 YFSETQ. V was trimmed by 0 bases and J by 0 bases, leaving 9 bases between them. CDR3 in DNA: TGCGCCAGCAGCTTGGGACCGGGAAACCAAGAGACCCAGTACTTC. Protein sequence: CASSLGPGNQETQYF.

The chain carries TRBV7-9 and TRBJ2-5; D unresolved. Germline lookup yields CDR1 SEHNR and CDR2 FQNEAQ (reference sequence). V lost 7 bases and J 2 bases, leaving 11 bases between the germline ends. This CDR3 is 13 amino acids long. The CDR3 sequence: CASIIDTQETQYF. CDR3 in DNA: TGTGCCAGCATCATAGACACACAAGAGACCCAGTACTTC.

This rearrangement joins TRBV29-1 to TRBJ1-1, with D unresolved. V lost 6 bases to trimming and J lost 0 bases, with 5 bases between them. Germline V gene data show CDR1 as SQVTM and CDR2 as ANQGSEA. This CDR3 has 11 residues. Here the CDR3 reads CSVGVNTEAFF. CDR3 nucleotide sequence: TGCAGCGTCGGGGTGAACACTGAAGCTTTCTTT.